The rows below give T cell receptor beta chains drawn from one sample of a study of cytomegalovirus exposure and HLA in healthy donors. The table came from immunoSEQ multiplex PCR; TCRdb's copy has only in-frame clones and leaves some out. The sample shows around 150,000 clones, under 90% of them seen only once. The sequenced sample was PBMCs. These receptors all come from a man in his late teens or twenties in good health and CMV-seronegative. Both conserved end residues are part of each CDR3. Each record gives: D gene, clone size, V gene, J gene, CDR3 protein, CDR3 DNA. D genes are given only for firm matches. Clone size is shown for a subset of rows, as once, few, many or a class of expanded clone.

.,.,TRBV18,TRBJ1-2,CASSPPRRDANYGYTF,TGTGCCAGCTCACCACCCAGGAGGGACGCTAACTATGGCTACACCTTC
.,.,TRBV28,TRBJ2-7,CASRSRGPSSEQYF,TGTGCCAGCAGGAGCCGAGGGCCCTCCTCCGAGCAGTACTTC
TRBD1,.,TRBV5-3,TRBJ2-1,CARSADREFGNEQFF,TGTGCCAGAAGCGCTGACAGGGAATTCGGCAATGAGCAGTTCTTC
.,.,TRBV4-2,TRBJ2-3,CASSQPTSGGITDTQYF,TGTGCCAGCAGCCAACCCACCTCAGGGGGGATCACAGATACGCAGTATTTT
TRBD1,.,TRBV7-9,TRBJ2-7,CASSSLGGQGSSYEQYF,TGTGCCAGCAGCTCCCTCGGGGGACAGGGGAGCTCCTACGAGCAGTACTTC
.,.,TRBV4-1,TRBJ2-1,CASSRGTPNEQFF,TGCGCCAGCAGCCGAGGGACTCCCAATGAGCAGTTCTTC
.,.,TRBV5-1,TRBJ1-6,CASSPGGINSPLHF,TGCGCCAGCAGCCCCGGGGGGATAAATTCACCCCTCCACTTT
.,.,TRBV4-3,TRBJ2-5,CASSPQRQETQYF,TGCGCCAGCAGCCCCCAGCGACAAGAGACCCAGTACTTC
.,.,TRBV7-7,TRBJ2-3,CASSLGGLSTDTQYF,TGTGCCAGCAGCTTAGGCGGGCTGAGCACAGATACGCAGTATTTT
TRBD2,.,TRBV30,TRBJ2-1,CAWSGNPGLAAGGAYNEQFF,TGTGCCTGGAGTGGCAATCCGGGACTAGCGGCCGGGGGAGCCTACAATGAGCAGTTCTTC
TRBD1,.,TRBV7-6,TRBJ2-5,CASSPSEDRGRETQYF,TGTGCCAGCAGCCCCTCCGAGGACAGGGGGCGGGAGACCCAGTACTTC
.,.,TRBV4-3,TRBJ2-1,CASSQESVSSYNEQFF,TGCGCCAGCAGCCAAGAATCCGTTAGCTCCTACAATGAGCAGTTCTTC
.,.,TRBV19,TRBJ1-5,CASSILAGLNQPQHF,TGTGCCAGTAGTATCCTGGCAGGGCTTAATCAGCCCCAGCATTTT
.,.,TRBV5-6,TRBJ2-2,CASSQGHTNTGELFF,TGTGCCAGCAGCCAGGGACACACGAACACCGGGGAGCTGTTTTTT
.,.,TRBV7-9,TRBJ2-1,CASSLGQGTVNEQFF,TGTGCCAGCAGCTTAGGTCAGGGAACGGTGAATGAGCAGTTCTTC
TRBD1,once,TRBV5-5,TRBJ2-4,CASSLEQGLDIQYF,TGTGCCAGCAGCTTGGAACAGGGGCTAGACATTCAGTACTTC
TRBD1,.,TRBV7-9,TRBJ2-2,CSSSSIGQGAYTGELFF,TGTTCCAGCAGCTCGATAGGACAGGGGGCTTACACCGGGGAGCTGTTTTTT
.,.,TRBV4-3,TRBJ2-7,CASSQEGAPGSYEQYF,TGCGCCAGCAGCCAAGAGGGAGCTCCGGGGAGCTACGAGCAGTACTTC
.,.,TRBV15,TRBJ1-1,CATSRDQGQAFF,TGTGCCACCAGCAGAGATCAGGGGCAGGCTTTCTTT
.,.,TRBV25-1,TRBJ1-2,CASSGGGGYTF,TGTGCCAGCAGTGGAGGAGGTGGCTACACCTTC
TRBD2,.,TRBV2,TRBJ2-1,CALVGGLAGYNEQFF,TGTGCCTTGGTGGGGGGACTAGCGGGGTACAATGAGCAGTTCTTC
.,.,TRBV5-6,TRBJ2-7,CASSPRAGYEQYF,TGTGCCAGCAGCCCCCGCGCGGGTTACGAGCAGTACTTC
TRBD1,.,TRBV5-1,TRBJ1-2,CASSFQDRVGGYTF,TGCGCCAGCAGCTTCCAGGACAGGGTGGGTGGCTACACCTTC
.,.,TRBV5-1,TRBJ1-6,CASSLAGGPPLHF,TGCGCCAGCAGCTTGGCCGGAGGGCCACCCCTCCACTTT
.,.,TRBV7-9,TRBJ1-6,CASSLALGPGSPLHF,TGTGCCAGCAGCTTAGCCTTGGGGCCGGGTTCACCCCTCCACTTT
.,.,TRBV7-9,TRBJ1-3,CATDRSSGNTIYF,TGTGCCACTGACAGGAGCTCTGGAAACACCATATATTTT
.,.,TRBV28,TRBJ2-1,CASSPPDRYNEQFF,TGTGCCAGCAGTCCCCCGGACAGATACAATGAGCAGTTCTTC
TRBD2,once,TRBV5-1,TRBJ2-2,CASSPTSGETTGELFF,TGCGCCAGCAGTCCTACTAGCGGGGAGACCACCGGGGAGCTGTTTTTT
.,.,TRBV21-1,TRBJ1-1,CASSPHGHHPDTEAFF,TGTGCCAGCAGCCCGCATGGACACCATCCGGACACTGAAGCTTTCTTT
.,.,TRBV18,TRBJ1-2,CASSPPPRTAGYGYTF,TGTGCCAGCTCACCACCGCCACGCACGGCGGGCTATGGCTACACCTTC
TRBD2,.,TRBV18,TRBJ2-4,CASSPRSGRPGGPGNIQYF,TGTGCCAGCTCACCGAGGAGTGGTCGGCCGGGAGGGCCGGGAAACATTCAGTACTTC
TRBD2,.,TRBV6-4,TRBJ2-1,CASSDSSGRYNEQFF,TGTGCCAGCAGTGACTCGAGCGGGAGGTACAATGAGCAGTTCTTC
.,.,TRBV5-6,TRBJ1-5,CASSLRQNQPQHF,TGTGCCAGCAGCTTGAGACAAAATCAGCCCCAGCATTTT
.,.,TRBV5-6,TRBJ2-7,CASSLDGGEYEQYF,TGTGCCAGCAGCTTGGACGGAGGGGAGTACGAGCAGTACTTC
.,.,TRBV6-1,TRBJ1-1,CASSEITGTTEAFF,TGTGCCAGCAGTGAAATCACAGGGACGACTGAAGCTTTCTTT
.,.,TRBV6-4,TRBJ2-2,CASSDSAANTGELFF,TGTGCCAGCAGTGACTCGGCTGCGAACACCGGGGAGCTGTTTTTT
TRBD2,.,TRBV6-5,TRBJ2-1,CASSYSEQRDSDEQFF,TGTGCCAGCAGTTACTCAGAACAGCGGGATTCCGATGAGCAGTTCTTC
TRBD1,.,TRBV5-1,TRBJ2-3,CASSPGTGAPDTQYF,TGCGCCAGCAGCCCCGGGACAGGGGCCCCAGATACGCAGTATTTT
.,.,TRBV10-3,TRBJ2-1,CAISPGGRVAYNEQFF,TGTGCCATCAGCCCCGGCGGCAGGGTAGCCTACAATGAGCAGTTCTTC
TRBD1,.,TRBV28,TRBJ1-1,CASSLVEDRGLAFF,TGTGCCAGCAGTTTGGTTGAGGACAGGGGGCTTGCTTTCTTT
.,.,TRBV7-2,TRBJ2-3,CASSLASTSGSTDTQYF,TGTGCCAGCAGCTTGGCCTCGACTAGTGGGAGCACAGATACGCAGTATTTT
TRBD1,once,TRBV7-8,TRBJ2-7,CASSFRDRVSYEQYF,TGTGCCAGCAGCTTCCGGGACAGGGTCTCCTACGAGCAGTACTTC
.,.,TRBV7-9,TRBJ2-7,CASSSRGYEQYF,TGTGCCAGCAGCTCGCGAGGTTACGAGCAGTACTTC
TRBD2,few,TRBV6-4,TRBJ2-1,CASSDNGRAVSEQFF,TGTGCCAGCAGTGATAACGGGAGGGCCGTCAGTGAGCAGTTCTTC
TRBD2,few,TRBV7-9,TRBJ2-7,CASSSGRTSGNSYEQYF,TGTGCCAGCAGCTCCGGAAGGACTAGCGGGAACTCCTACGAGCAGTACTTC
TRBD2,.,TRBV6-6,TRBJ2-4,CASTIAGVRDIQYF,TGTGCCAGCACCATAGCGGGAGTGAGGGACATTCAGTACTTC
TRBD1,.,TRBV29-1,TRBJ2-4,CSVEWATGYPSNIQYF,TGCAGCGTCGAGTGGGCGACAGGGTATCCTTCAAACATTCAGTACTTC
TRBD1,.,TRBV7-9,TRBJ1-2,CSSSLLQGAPGGYTF,TGTTCCAGCAGCCTACTACAGGGGGCGCCAGGTGGCTACACCTTC
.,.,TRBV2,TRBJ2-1,CASLQDQSYNEQFF,TGTGCCAGCCTCCAGGATCAATCCTACAATGAGCAGTTCTTC
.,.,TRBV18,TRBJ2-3,CASSPSVEDTQYF,TGTGCCAGCTCACCTTCCGTAGAAGATACGCAGTATTTT
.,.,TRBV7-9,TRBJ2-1,CASRTSGLYNEQFF,TGTGCCAGCAGAACAAGCGGATTGTACAATGAGCAGTTCTTC
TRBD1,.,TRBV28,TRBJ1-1,CASSFWQGAEAFF,TGTGCCAGCAGTTTTTGGCAGGGGGCCGAAGCTTTCTTT
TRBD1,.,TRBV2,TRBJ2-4,CASSEGTGARAKNIQYF,TGTGCCAGCAGTGAAGGGACAGGGGCAAGGGCCAAAAACATTCAGTACTTC